The clone carrying this T cell receptor (beta chain) was recorded many times. Its antigen is currently unknown. V lost 2 bases to trimming and J lost 7 bases, with 8 bases between them. Looked up from germline, CDR1 is DFQATT and CDR2 is SNEGSKA (reference sequence). This CDR3 is 12 amino acids long. The time point: longitudinal time-point 3. 2 million unsorted PBMCs were stored in RNAlater at -80 °C before RNA extraction. This sample stems from a study of neurological immune-mediated disorders. Findings and caveats of the study: No sharing of CDR3 amino acid sequences was observed among expanded clones across subjects, suggesting private repertoires in all groups. The level of TCR clonal expansion was highest in patients with HTLV-1-associated myelopathy and lowest in multiple sclerosis, where it fell below the level seen in healthy controls.

The cDNA came from 5'RACE, which used 10-nucleotide random UMIs. TCRdb re-called the 5' RACE reads through MiXCR, storing one row per CDR3 protein. This sample has roughly 50,000 distinct CDR3 sequences, with about 13% found just once. Sequenced: PBMCs. This sequence was found in a male donor with HTLV-1-associated myelopathy (HAM/TSP). The chain recombines TRBV20-1 with TRBJ2-2; no clear D. DNA of the CDR3: TGCAGTGCTAGACTAGTGAGCGGGGAGCTGTTTTTT. Its protein is CSARLVSGELFF.